Below, 25 T cell receptor beta chains from the same sample are listed, as sequenced in a study of blood T cell repertoires in COVID-19. Profiled with immunoSEQ multiplex PCR; TCRdb holds only in-frame clones, not every one. The sample includes around 230,000 clones, approximately 78% of them seen just once. The specimen was peripheral blood. These receptors were obtained from a woman aged 60-70 years with active or convalescent COVID-19.

The V and J genes are TRBV6-5 and TRBJ2-1, with a possible D match to TRBD1 (6 bases). The CDR3 is 15 amino acids. Germline V gene data show CDR1 as MNHEY and CDR2 as SVGAGI. V lost 7 bases, J lost 0 bases, and 13 bases lay in between. CDR3 region: CASTTGPYSYNEQFF. CDR3 nucleotide sequence: TGTGCCAGCACGACAGGCCCCTACTCCTACAATGAGCAGTTCTTC.

This chain connects TRBV25-1 to TRBJ2-3; maybe TRBD2 (6 bases). V lost 3 bases, J lost 8 bases, and 18 bases lay in between. The CDR3 consists of 15 residues. In germline, CDR1 is MGHDK, CDR2 SYGVNS. CDR3 sequence (DNA): TGTGCCAGCAGTGACTCCGCTAGCGCCGACGGTACGCAGTATTTT. It codes for CASSDSASADGTQYF.

This chain connects TRBV2 to TRBJ2-3; 7 bases line up with TRBD2. The J segment lost 2 bases and the V segment lost 2 bases, leaving 7 bases of the junction unmatched. This CDR3 contains 16 residues. The V gene's germline CDR1 is SNHLY and CDR2 FYNNEI. CDR3 coding DNA: TGTGCCAGCAGTGAATTTGGCGGGGGAGTCACAGATACGCAGTATTTT. Residues: CASSEFGGGVTDTQYF.

Within the sample, this clone is large. This chain joins TRBV19 and TRBJ1-1; the D is unclear. The germline V and J ends were trimmed by 5 bases and 0 bases, with 10 bases remaining between them. The length of the CDR3 is 14 residues. Germline V gene sequence: CDR1 LNHDA, CDR2 SQIVND (reference sequence). The CDR3, as DNA: TGTGCCAGTAGTGCCGCGGGGTTGAACACTGAAGCTTTCTTT. Its translation is CASSAAGLNTEAFF.

As regards this clone: No DNA is shown, since the ends of the CDR3 on it are uncertain; the CDR3 is the one TCRdb lists. The chain combines TRBV5-1 with TRBJ2-2; the listed D gene, TRBD2, was not tested against the DNA. The germline gives CDR1 SGHRS, CDR2 YFSETQ. Including both end residues, the CDR3 is 12 amino acids long. The CDR3 region is CASSLTFGELFF.

The V and J genes are TRBV18 and TRBJ1-1; unclear D gene. The V end was cut by 6 bases, the J end by 4 bases, with 12 bases between. The CDR3 runs 13 residues. The V gene's germline CDR1 is KGHSH and CDR2 LQKENI. CDR3 bases: TGTGCCAGCTCCCAGCGGGGTTCCACTGAAGCTTTCTTT. It translates to CASSQRGSTEAFF.

The chain recombines TRBV18 with TRBJ2-1, with TRBD2 matching over 12 bases. This CDR3 contains 15 residues. V shed 6 bases and J 7 bases; nucleotides not matched to a gene: 7. Germline V lookup: CDR1 KGHSH, CDR2 LQKENI. The CDR3: CASSRLAGDINEQFF. The CDR3 DNA reads as TGTGCCAGCTCCAGACTAGCGGGGGACATTAATGAGCAGTTCTTC.

V usage is TRBV18 and J usage is TRBJ1-5; D is uncertain. CDR1 is KGHSH, CDR2 LQKENI, per germline. The CDR3 has 15 residues. Trimming took off 3 bases at V and 4 bases at J, with 13 bases between the two ends. Here the CDR3 reads CASSPRKSGNQPQHF. The CDR3 nucleotides are TGTGCCAGCTCACCTAGAAAGTCCGGGAATCAGCCCCAGCATTTT.

With regard to this clone: The sample carries other DNA sequences with the same CDR3. The CDR3 DNA reads as TGTGCCAGCAGCTTGGACAGGGGTCGCAATCAGCCCCAGCATTTT. Its protein product is CASSLDRGRNQPQHF. The chain combines TRBV11-2 with TRBJ1-5; TRBD1 aligns across 9 bases. V was pared by 3 bases and J by 2 bases, with 2 bases of the junction left unmatched. The germline CDR1 and CDR2 sequences are SGHAT and FQNNGV. The CDR3 length is 15 residues.

The V call is TRBV6-1, the J call TRBJ2-5; perhaps TRBD2 as D (6 bases). The V end was cut by 3 bases, the J end by 1 base, with 15 bases between. In germline, CDR1 is MNHNS, CDR2 SASEGT. The CDR3 runs 16 residues. This CDR3 reads CASSDRRGKVQETQYF. CDR3 DNA sequence: TGTGCCAGCAGTGATCGACGGGGGAAGGTCCAAGAGACCCAGTACTTC.

The chain couples TRBV5-6 to TRBJ1-4; D is possibly TRBD1 (6 bases). Between the trimmed V and J ends, which lost 3 bases and 4 bases, there was a span of 13 bases. The CDR3 is made up of 15 amino acids. From germline, CDR1 is SGHDT and CDR2 YYEEEE. CDR3 coding DNA: TGTGCCAGCAGCTCTGGGGGCAGAAGTAATGAAAAACTGTTTTTT. Protein: CASSSGGRSNEKLFF.

This clone came up once. V and J are TRBV10-3 and TRBJ1-2, with D hard to call. Deletions cut 3 bases from V and 7 bases from J, with 15 bases between. CDR1 and CDR2 (germline): ENHRY, SYGVKD. The CDR3 is 14 residues long. The CDR3 sequence is CAISEAGTRRGYTF. CDR3 bases: TGTGCCATCAGTGAAGCAGGCACCCGACGTGGCTACACCTTC.

J is TRBJ1-4 and V is TRBV27, with D hard to call. CDR3 length equals 14 residues. The V gene's germline CDR1 is MNHEY and CDR2 SMNVEV (reference sequence). Trimming pared 5 bases from V and 8 bases from J, leaving 15 bases between. In nucleotides, the CDR3 is TGTGCCAGCAGTCCCCCCGGGTTTTTAGAAAAACTGTTTTTT. Translating it yields CASSPPGFLEKLFF.

The rearrangement joins TRBV16 to TRBJ2-1; D is perhaps TRBD2 (6 bases). There are 12 residues in the CDR3. V shed 4 bases and J shed 8 bases, with 9 bases lying between them. Germline CDR1 reads KGHSY; CDR2 reads FQNENV. The CDR3 DNA follows: TGTGCCAGCAGCCCCCGGAGGGATGAGCAGTTCTTC. This sequence encodes CASSPRRDEQFF.

J is TRBJ1-2 and V is TRBV19, with 10 bases aligning to TRBD1. The V and J ends lost 7 bases and 9 bases, in that order; junction bases with no gene match: 14. CDR3 length equals 15 residues. Germline V gives CDR1 LNHDA, CDR2 SQIVND (reference sequence). CDR3: CASIRGDRGKGSYTF. The CDR3 coding sequence is TGTGCCAGTATCCGGGGGGACAGGGGTAAAGGGAGCTACACCTTC.

The V and J genes are TRBV5-1 and TRBJ2-6; TRBD2 matches 7 bases. The germline V gene encodes CDR1 SGHRS and CDR2 YFSETQ. V trimming: 2 bases; J trimming: 2 bases; junction bases outside the gene matches: 7. The CDR3 is made up of 17 amino acids. CDR3 nucleotides: TGCGCCAGCAGCTTTGGGGGGGTAGGCCCTGGGGCCAACGTCCTGACTTTC. The encoded protein is CASSFGGVGPGANVLTF.

CDR3 residues: CASRLSGQLNTEAFF. CDR3 DNA: TGTGCCAGCAGGCTAAGCGGACAGTTGAACACTGAAGCTTTCTTT. The gene calls are TRBV27 and TRBJ1-1; tentative D call: TRBD1 (6 bases). Germline V CDR1 and CDR2: MNHEY, SMNVEV (reference sequence). Trimming stripped 6 bases from V and 0 bases from J, with 14 bases between. The CDR3 totals 15 residues.

The V and J genes are TRBV9 and TRBJ2-1; 7 bases are shared with TRBD1. This CDR3 has 14 amino acids. Germline lookup yields CDR1 SGDLS and CDR2 YYNGEE. With V trimmed by 0 bases and J by 7 bases, 4 bases remained unmatched. The CDR3 DNA follows: TGTGCCAGCAGCGTAGTGTCCAGGGGGAATGAGCAGTTCTTC. Protein product: CASSVVSRGNEQFF.

V usage is TRBV7-6 and J usage is TRBJ2-2, with D perhaps TRBD2 (6 bases). Germline V lookup: CDR1 SGHVS, CDR2 FNYEAQ. The CDR3 extends over 16 amino acids. V was cut by 7 bases and J by 6 bases, with 21 bases left in between. CDR3 protein: CASKPQGGVGPGELFF. The CDR3 bases are TGTGCCAGCAAACCTCAGGGCGGGGTAGGCCCCGGGGAGCTGTTTTTT.

In its sample, this clone was seen once. The chain carries TRBV14 and TRBJ1-1; D ambiguous. CDR3 length equals 16 residues. Per the germline V gene, CDR1 is SGHDN and CDR2 is FVKESK. Trimming left V 0 bases short and J 1 base short, with 12 bases between. In DNA form, the CDR3 reads TGTGCCAGCAGCCAAGATTATCGGGTCCGGAACACTGAAGCTTTCTTT. This codes for CASSQDYRVRNTEAFF.

This chain joins TRBV29-1 and TRBJ1-2; TRBD1 matches 9 bases. Germline values: CDR1 SQVTM, CDR2 ANQGSEA. This CDR3 has 12 residues. V was pared by 8 bases and J by 5 bases, with 6 bases of the junction left unmatched. The CDR3 DNA reads as TGCAGCTCCTCCGGGACAGGGTATGGCTACACCTTC. Translating gives CSSSGTGYGYTF. Combining the CDR3 with reference TRBV29-1 and TRBJ1-2 gives the whole variable domain SAVISQKPSRDICQRGTSLTIQCQVDSQVTMMFWYRQQPGQSLTLIATANQGSEATYESGFVIDKFPISRPNLTFSTLTVSNMSPEDSSIYLCSSSGTGYGYTFGSGTRLTVV.

The chain recombines TRBV6-5 with TRBJ1-6, with no clear D. The germline V gene encodes CDR1 MNHEY and CDR2 SVGAGI. V lost 4 bases, J lost 10 bases, and 14 bases lay in between. The CDR3 has 14 amino acids. The CDR3 DNA reads as TGTGCCAGCAGTTCGGGGTTCCCGGGGTCACCCCTCCACTTT. As protein: CASSSGFPGSPLHF.

This rearrangement joins TRBV6-5 to TRBJ2-7; 10 bases match TRBD1. CDR1 MNHEY and CDR2 SVGAGI come from the germline V gene. The CDR3 consists of 15 residues. J gave up 2 bases and V 5 bases, and 6 bases lay outside the gene matches. CDR3 protein: CASSNRDRGTYEQYF. For the CDR3, the DNA is TGTGCCAGCAGTAACCGGGACAGGGGAACCTACGAGCAGTACTTC.

The V gene is TRBV9, the J gene TRBJ1-5; no clear D gene. The CDR3 runs 15 residues. Germline CDR1 SGDLS, CDR2 YYNGEE. Trimming cost V 3 bases and J 5 bases, with 15 bases left between them. The CDR3 nucleotides read TGTGCCAGCAGCGCTAGCGCGGACCGCGATCAGCCCCAGCATTTT. Residues: CASSASADRDQPQHF. The variable domain in full, completed from reference TRBV9 and TRBJ1-5, reads DSGVTQTPKHLITATGQRVTLRCSPRSGDLSVYWYQQSLDQGLQFLIQYYNGEERAKGNILERFSAQQFPDLHSELNLSSLELGDSALYFCASSASADRDQPQHFGDGTRLSIL.

The J gene is TRBJ1-1, the V gene TRBV12-3 or TRBV12-4, with 8 nucleotides matching TRBD1. CDR3 length: 12 residues. The junction had 5 bases not matched to a gene; V was cut back by 7 bases and J by 7 bases. CDR3 nucleotide sequence: TGTGCCAGCACCAGGACAGGGCTTGAAGCTTTCTTT. Translation gives CASTRTGLEAFF.